This entry features one TCR beta chain sequence. The source of the sample is a study of blood T cell repertoires in COVID-19. Across the whole study: Sites in the United States, Italy and Spain provided acute and convalescent COVID-19 samples.

Original handling: Estimates of nucleated cell counts were drawn from the amplification of reference gene primers. The table came from immunoSEQ multiplex PCR; TCRdb's copy has only in-frame clones and leaves some out. D and trimming were read from the DNA, whereas the V and J calls and clone size are those reported in that table. The sample carries about 310,000 clones, around 91% recorded once. Donors were grouped by their self-reported clinical history. Donors in Cohort 3 who had recovered were those with two negative PCRs, healthcare professional clearance, or resolution of their symptoms. The CDR3 is made up of 15 amino acids. The junction had 8 bases not matched to a gene; V was cut back by 6 bases and J by 4 bases. CDR1 is LNHDA, CDR2 SQIVND, per germline (reference sequence).

This sequence joins TRBV19 and TRBJ2-1; TRBD2 agrees at 8 bases. This clonotype originated in a woman aged 40 to 50 who had recovered from COVID-19. The material sequenced was PBMCs or T cells enriched from blood (not recorded which). The CDR3 loop is CASRAQRESYNEQFF. The CDR3 DNA follows: TGTGCCAGTAGGGCCCAGCGGGAGTCTTACAATGAGCAGTTCTTC. Combining the CDR3 with reference TRBV19 and TRBJ2-1 gives the whole variable domain DGGITQSPKYLFRKEGQNVTLSCEQNLNHDAMYWYRQDPGQGLRLIYYSQIVNDFQKGDIAEGYSVSREKKESFPLTVTSAQKNPTAFYLCASRAQRESYNEQFFGPGTRLTVL.